This T cell receptor (beta chain) appears in the sequencing data of a study of T-cell memory formation after mild COVID-19. Via MiXCR, TCRdb re-called the 5' RACE reads, giving one row per CDR3 protein. The sample carries fewer than 500,000 distinct CDR3 sequences, approximately 23% recorded once. Study-level results: For contracting clones, CD4+ ones sat mainly in CM and EM, CD8+ in EMRA.

This clonotype has just a few counts. Antigen specificity is unknown. V dropped 5 bases and J dropped 3 bases, with 10 bases sitting between them. There are 13 residues in the CDR3. The chain uses TRBV12-3 or TRBV12-4 and TRBJ1-1; D call uncertain. Source material: PBMCs or a T cell subset sorted from them (not recorded which). This clonotype originated in an adult woman who had mild COVID-19 (a few samples of this study predate the infection). Cell type and time point are not known. The CDR3 loop is CASSPGKHTEAFF. For the CDR3, the DNA is TGTGCCAGCAGTCCCGGGAAACACACTGAAGCTTTCTTT.